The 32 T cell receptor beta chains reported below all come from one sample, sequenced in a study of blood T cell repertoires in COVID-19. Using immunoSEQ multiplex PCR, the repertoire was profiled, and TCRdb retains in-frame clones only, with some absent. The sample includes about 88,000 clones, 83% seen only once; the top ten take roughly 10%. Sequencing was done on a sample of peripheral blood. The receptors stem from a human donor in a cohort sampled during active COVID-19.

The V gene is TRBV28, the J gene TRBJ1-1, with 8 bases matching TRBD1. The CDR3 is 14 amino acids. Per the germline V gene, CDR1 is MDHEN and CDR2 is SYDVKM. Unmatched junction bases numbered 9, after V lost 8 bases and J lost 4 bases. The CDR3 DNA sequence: TGTGCCAGCGCTTACAGGGGGGTTGGCACTGAAGCTTTCTTT. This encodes CASAYRGVGTEAFF.

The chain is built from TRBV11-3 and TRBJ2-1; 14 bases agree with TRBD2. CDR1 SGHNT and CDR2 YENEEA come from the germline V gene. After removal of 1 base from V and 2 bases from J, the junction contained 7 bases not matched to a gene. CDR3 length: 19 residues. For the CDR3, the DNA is TGTGCCAGCAGCTTAGGAAGACTAGCGGGAGGGCCCCCCTACAATGAGCAGTTCTTC. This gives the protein CASSLGRLAGGPPYNEQFF. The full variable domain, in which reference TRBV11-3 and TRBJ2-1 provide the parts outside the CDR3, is EAGVVQSPRYKIIEKKQPVAFWCNPISGHNTLYWYLQNLGQGPELLIRYENEEAVDDSQLPKDRFSAERLKGVDSTLKIQPAELGDSAVYLCASSLGRLAGGPPYNEQFFGPGTRLTVL.

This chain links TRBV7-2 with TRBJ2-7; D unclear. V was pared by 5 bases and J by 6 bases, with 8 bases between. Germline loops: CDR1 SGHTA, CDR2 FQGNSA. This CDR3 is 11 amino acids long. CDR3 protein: CASSRMAEQYF. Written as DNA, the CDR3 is TGTGCCAGCAGCCGTATGGCCGAGCAGTACTTC.

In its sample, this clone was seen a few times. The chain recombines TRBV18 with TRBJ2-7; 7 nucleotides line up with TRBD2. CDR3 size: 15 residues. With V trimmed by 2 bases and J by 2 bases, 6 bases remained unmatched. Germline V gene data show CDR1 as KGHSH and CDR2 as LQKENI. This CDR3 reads CASSPSAGDPYEQYF. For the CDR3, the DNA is TGTGCCAGCTCACCATCGGCGGGAGATCCCTACGAGCAGTACTTC.

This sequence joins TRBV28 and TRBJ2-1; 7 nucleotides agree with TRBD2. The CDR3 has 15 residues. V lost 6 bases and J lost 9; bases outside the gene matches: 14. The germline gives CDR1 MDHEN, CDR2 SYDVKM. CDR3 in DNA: TGTGCCAGCAGCCGGACCCCCGGGAGGTCAGGTGAGCAGTTCTTC. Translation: CASSRTPGRSGEQFF.

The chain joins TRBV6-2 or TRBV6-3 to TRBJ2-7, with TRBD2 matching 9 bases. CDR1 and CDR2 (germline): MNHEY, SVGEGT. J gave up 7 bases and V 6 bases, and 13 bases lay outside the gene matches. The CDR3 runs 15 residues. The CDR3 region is CASRYDAGGPREQYF. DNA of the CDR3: TGTGCCAGCAGGTACGATGCGGGAGGGCCTAGGGAGCAGTACTTC.

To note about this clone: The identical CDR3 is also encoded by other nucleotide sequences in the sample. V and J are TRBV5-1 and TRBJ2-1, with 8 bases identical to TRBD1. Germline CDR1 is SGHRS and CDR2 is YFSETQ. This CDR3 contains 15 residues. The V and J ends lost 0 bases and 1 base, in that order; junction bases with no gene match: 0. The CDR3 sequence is CASSLGQGSYNEQFF. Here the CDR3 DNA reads TGCGCCAGCAGCTTGGGACAGGGGTCCTACAATGAGCAGTTCTTC.

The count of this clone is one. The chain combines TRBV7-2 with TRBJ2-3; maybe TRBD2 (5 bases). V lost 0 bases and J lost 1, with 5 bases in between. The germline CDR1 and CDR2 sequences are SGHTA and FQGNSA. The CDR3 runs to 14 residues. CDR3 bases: TGTGCCAGCAGCTTAGCTAGCGGCACAGATACGCAGTATTTT. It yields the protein CASSLASGTDTQYF.

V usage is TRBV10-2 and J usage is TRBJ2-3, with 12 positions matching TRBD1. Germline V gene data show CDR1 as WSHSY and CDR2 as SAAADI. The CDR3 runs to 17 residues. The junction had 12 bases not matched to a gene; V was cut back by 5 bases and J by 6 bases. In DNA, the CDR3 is TGCGCCAGCAGTCTTACGACCGGGACAGGGGGCGGGGATACGCAGTATTTT. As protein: CASSLTTGTGGGDTQYF.

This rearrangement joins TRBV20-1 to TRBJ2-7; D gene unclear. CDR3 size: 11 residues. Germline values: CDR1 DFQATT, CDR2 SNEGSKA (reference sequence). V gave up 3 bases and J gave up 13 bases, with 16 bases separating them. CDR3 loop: CSASDPTVLYF. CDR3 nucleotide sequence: TGCAGTGCTAGTGACCCCACGGTCCTATACTTC.

The chain's CDR3 is CASSIRTSFGRDTGELFF. The CDR3 DNA follows: TGTGCCAGTAGTATCCGGACTAGCTTTGGTCGGGACACCGGGGAGCTGTTTTTT. The J gene is TRBJ2-2, the V gene TRBV19; 8 bases are shared with TRBD2. This CDR3 spans 18 amino acids. Germline CDR1 and CDR2: LNHDA and SQIVND (reference sequence). Trimming cost V 3 bases and J 3 bases; bases outside gene matches: 12.

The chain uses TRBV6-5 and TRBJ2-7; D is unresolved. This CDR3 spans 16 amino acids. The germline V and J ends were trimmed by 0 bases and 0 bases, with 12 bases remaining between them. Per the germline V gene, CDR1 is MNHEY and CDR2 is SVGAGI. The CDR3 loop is CASSYSITLSSYEQYF. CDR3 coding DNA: TGTGCCAGCAGTTACTCTATTACCCTGAGCTCCTACGAGCAGTACTTC.

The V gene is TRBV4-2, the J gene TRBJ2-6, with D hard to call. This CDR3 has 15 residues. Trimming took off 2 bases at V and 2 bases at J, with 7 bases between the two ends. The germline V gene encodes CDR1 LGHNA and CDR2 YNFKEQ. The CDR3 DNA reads TGTGCCAGCAGCCAACAGGCTGCTGGGGCCAACGTCCTGACTTTC. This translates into CASSQQAAGANVLTF.

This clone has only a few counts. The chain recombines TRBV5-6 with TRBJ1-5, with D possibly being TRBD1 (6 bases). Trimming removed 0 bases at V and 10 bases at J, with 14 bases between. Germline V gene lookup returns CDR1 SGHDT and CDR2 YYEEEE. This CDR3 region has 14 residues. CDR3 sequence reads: CASSLDRAKRPQHF. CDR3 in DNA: TGTGCCAGCAGCTTGGACAGGGCGAAACGACCCCAGCATTTT.

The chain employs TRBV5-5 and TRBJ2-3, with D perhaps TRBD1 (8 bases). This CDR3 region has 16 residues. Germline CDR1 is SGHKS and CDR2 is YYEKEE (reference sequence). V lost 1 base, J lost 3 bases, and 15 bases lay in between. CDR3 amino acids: CASSLRTGRGTDTQYF. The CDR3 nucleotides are TGTGCCAGCAGCTTGAGGACAGGGAGGGGGACAGATACGCAGTATTTT.

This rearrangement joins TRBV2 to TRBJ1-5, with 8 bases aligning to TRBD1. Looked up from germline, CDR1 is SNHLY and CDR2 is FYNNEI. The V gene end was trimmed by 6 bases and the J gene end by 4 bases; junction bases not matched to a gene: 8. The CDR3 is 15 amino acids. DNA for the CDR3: TGTGCCAGCAGATTTGACAGGGGAATAAATCAGCCCCAGCATTTT. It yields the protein CASRFDRGINQPQHF.

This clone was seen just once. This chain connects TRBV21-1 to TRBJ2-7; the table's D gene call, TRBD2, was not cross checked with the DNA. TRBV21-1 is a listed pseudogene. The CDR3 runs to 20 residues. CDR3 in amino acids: CASSFHQAGLAGGWAYEQYF. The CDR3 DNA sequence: TGTGCCAGCAGCTTCCACCAGGCGGGACTAGCGGGAGGCTGGGCCTACGAGCAGTACTTC.

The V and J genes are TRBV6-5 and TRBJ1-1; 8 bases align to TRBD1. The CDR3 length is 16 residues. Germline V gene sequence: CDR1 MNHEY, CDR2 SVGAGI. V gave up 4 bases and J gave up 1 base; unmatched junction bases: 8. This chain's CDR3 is CASSSGQAGGNTEAFF. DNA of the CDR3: TGTGCCAGCAGTTCGGGACAGGCAGGCGGGAACACTGAAGCTTTCTTT.

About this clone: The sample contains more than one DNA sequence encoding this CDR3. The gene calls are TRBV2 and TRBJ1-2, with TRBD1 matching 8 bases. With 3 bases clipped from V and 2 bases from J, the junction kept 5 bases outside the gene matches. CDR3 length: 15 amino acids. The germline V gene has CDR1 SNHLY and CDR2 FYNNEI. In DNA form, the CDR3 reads TGTGCCAGCAGTGACCCGGGACAGGTGAACTATGGCTACACCTTC. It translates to CASSDPGQVNYGYTF.

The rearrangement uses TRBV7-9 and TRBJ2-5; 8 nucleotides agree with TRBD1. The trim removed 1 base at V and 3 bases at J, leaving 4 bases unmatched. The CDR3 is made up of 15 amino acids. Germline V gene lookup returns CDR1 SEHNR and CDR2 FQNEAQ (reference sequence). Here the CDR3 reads CASSLGTGPEETQYF. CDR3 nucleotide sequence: TGTGCCAGCAGCTTAGGGACAGGGCCAGAAGAGACCCAGTACTTC.

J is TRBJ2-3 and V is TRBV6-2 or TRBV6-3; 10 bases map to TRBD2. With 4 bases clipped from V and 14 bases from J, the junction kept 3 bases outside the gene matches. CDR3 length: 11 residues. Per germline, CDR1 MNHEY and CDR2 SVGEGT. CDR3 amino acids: CASSSSGGRYF. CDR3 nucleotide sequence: TGTGCCAGCAGTTCTAGCGGGGGTCGGTATTTT.

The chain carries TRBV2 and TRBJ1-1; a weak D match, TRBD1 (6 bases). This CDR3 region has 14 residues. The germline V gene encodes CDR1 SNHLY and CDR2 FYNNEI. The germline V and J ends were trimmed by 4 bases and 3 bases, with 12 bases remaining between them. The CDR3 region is CASSGTVADTEAFF. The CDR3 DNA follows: TGTGCCAGCAGTGGGACAGTGGCCGACACTGAAGCTTTCTTT.

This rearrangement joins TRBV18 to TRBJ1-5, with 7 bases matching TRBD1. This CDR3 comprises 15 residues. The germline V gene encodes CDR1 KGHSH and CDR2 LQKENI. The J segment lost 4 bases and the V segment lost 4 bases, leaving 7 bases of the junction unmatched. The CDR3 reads CASSQGQGGNQPQHF. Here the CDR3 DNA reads TGTGCCAGCTCACAGGGTCAGGGGGGTAATCAGCCCCAGCATTTT.

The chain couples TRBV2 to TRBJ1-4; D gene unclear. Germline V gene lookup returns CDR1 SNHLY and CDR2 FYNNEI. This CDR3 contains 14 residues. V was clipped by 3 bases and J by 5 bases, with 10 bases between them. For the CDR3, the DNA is TGTGCCAGCAGTGAGTGGCAGAGGAATGAAAAACTGTTTTTT. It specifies CASSEWQRNEKLFF.

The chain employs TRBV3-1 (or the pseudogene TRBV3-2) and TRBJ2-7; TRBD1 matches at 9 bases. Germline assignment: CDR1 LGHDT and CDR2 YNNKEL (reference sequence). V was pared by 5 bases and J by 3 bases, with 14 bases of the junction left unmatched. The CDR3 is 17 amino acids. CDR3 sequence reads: CASSDKSPGQGFYEQYF. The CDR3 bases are TGTGCCAGCAGCGACAAGAGTCCGGGACAGGGATTCTACGAGCAGTACTTC.

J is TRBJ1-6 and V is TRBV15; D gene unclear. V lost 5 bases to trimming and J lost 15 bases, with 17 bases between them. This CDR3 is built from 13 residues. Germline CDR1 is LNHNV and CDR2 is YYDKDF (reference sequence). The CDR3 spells CATSPASGALLHF. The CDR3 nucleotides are TGTGCCACCAGCCCCGCGAGCGGTGCTCTCCTCCACTTT. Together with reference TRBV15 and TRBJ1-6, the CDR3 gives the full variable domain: DAMVIQNPRYQVTQFGKPVTLSCSQTLNHNVMYWYQQKSSQAPKLLFHYYDKDFNNEADTPDNFQSRRPNTSFCFLDIRSPGLGDTAMYLCATSPASGALLHFGNGTRLTVT.

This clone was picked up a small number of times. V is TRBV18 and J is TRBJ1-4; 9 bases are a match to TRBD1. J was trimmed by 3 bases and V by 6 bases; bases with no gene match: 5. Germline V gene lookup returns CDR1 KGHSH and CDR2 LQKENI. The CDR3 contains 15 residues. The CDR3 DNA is TGTGCCAGCTCCCCCAACAGGGGGCCTAATGAAAAACTGTTTTTT. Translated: CASSPNRGPNEKLFF.

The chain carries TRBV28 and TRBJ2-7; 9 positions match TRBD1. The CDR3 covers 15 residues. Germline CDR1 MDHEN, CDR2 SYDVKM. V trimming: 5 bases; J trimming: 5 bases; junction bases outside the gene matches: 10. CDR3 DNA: TGTGCCAGCAGTCCACCGGGGACAGGGATGAACGAGCAGTACTTC. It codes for CASSPPGTGMNEQYF.

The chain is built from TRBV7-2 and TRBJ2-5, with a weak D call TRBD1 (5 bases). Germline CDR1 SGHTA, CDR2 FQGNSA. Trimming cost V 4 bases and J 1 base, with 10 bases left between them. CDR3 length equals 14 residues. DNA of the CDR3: TGTGCCAGCAGCTCTTGGACAAGCCAAGAGACCCAGTACTTC. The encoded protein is CASSSWTSQETQYF.

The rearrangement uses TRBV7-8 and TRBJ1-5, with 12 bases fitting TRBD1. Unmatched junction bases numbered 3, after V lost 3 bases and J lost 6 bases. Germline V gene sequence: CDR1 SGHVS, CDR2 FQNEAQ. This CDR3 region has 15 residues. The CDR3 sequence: CASSLGQGASQPQHF. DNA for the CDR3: TGTGCCAGCAGCTTGGGACAGGGGGCTAGTCAGCCCCAGCATTTT.

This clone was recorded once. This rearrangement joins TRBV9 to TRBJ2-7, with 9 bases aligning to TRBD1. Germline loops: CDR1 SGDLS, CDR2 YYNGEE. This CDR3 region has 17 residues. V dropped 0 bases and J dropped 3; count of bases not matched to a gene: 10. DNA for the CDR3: TGTGCCAGCAGCGTAGGGTTGGTGGGGACAGGGAACTACGAGCAGTACTTC. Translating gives CASSVGLVGTGNYEQYF.

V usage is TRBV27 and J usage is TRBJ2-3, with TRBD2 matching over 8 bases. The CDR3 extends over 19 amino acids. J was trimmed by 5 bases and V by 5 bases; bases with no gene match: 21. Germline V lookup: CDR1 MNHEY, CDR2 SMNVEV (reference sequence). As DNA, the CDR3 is TGTGCCAGCAGTAGGGGTTGGATGGGGACTAGTGTCCGCGGAGATACGCAGTATTTT. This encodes CASSRGWMGTSVRGDTQYF.